This T cell receptor (beta chain) was recovered during a study of blood T cell repertoires in COVID-19. CDR1 and CDR2 (germline): SGHRS, YFSETQ. J lost 8 bases, V lost 0 bases, and 7 bases had no gene match. There are 14 residues in the CDR3. Data came from immunoSEQ multiplex PCR; TCRdb stores just in-frame clones and leaves some out. The sample shows over 45,000 clones, about four fifths of them seen only once. V and J are TRBV5-1 and TRBJ1-2, with TRBD1 matching over 7 bases. The material sequenced was peripheral blood. This TCR came from a human donor in a cohort sampled during active COVID-19. In DNA, the CDR3 is TGCGCCAGCAGCTTGGCCGACAGGGTTAAAGGCTACACCTTC. Encoded protein: CASSLADRVKGYTF.